This TCR beta chain emerged from a study of long-term antiretroviral therapy in people with HIV. Study-wide results and limits: Collection spanned 2004 to 2017; ART regimens may be less effective than current ones. Adherence to ART, viral resistance and therapy changes lacked any data. ART preceded a rise in diversity that nonetheless stayed lower than in transplant donor controls. Compared with controls, HIV repertoires showed narrower CDR3 length ranges.

It was version v3.0 of the immunoSEQ assay that was run at survey level. Sequencing used immunoSEQ multiplex PCR; TCRdb keeps in-frame clones, though not all of them. The data contain fewer than 40,000 clones, 95% to 98% of them singletons. This clone came up a few times. What it recognizes is unknown. This TCR came from a young man with HIV. The sample consisted of unsorted PBMCs, taken 6.9 years after starting antiretroviral therapy.

For the CDR3, the DNA is TGTGCCTGGAGTGAGCCTGGGAGGCAGTACTTC. Its protein is CAWSEPGRQYF. The genes are TRBV30 and TRBJ2-7, with D perhaps matching TRBD2 (5 bases). Germline V gene sequence: CDR1 GTSNPN, CDR2 SVGIG (reference sequence). V was clipped by 1 base and J by 9 bases, with 10 bases between them. This CDR3 is 11 amino acids long.